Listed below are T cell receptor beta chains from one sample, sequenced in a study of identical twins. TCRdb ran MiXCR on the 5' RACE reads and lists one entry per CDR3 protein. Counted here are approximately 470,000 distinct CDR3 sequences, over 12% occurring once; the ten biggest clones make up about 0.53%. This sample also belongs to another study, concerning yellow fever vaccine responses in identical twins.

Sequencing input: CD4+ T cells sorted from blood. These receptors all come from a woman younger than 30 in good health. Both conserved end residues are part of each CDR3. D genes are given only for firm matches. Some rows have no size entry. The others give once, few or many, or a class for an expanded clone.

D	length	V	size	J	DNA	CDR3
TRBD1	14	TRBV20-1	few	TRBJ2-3	TGCAGTGCTAGTGGACAGGGTACCACAGATACGCAGTATTTT	CSASGQGTTDTQYF
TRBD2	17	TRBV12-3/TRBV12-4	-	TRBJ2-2	TGTGCCAGCAGTTTCCGGTCTAGCGGAACAAACACCGGGGAGCTGTTTTTT	CASSFRSSGTNTGELFF
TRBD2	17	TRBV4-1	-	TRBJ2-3	TGCGCCAGCAGCCAAGATTTCGGGACTACGACCACAGATACGCAGTATTTT	CASSQDFGTTTTDTQYF
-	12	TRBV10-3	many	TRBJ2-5	TGTGCCATCGCGCAGGAACAAGAGACCCAGTACTTC	CAIAQEQETQYF
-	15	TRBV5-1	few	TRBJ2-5	TGCGCCAGCAGCCAGGCAGCGCCGTACCAAGAGACCCAGTACTTC	CASSQAAPYQETQYF
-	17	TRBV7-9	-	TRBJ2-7	TGTGCCAGCAGCCCCGACCCGACCCTTAGGGGATCCTACGAGCAGTACTTC	CASSPDPTLRGSYEQYF
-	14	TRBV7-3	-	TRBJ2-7	TGTGCCAGCAGCTTACAGGGGGGCGGCTACGAGCAGTACTTC	CASSLQGGGYEQYF
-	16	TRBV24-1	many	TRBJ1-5	TGTGCCACCAGTGATGGGAGGGGTAGTGGCAATCAGCCCCAGCATTTT	CATSDGRGSGNQPQHF
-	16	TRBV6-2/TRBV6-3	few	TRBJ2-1	TGTGCCAGCAGTTACGTATGGGACCAATACTACAATGAGCAGTTCTTC	CASSYVWDQYYNEQFF
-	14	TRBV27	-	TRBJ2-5	TGTGCCAGCGGGGGCTCGGGGGCAGGGGAGACCCAGTACTTC	CASGGSGAGETQYF
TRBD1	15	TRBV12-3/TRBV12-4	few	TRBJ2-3	TGTGCCAGCAGCCCCCGTGACAGGGTTACAGATACGCAGTATTTT	CASSPRDRVTDTQYF
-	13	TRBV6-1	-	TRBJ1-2	TGTGCCAGCAGTACGGACGGCTTCTATGGCTACACCTTC	CASSTDGFYGYTF
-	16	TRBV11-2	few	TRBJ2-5	TGTGCCAGCAGCTTAGTTACGGGGCGACCCCAAGAGACCCAGTACTTC	CASSLVTGRPQETQYF
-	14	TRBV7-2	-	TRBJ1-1	TGTGCCAGCAGCCATGGGGCGGCAAGCACTGAAGCTTTCTTT	CASSHGAASTEAFF
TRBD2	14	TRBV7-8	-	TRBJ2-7	TGTGCCAGCAGCCAGACCGGACTAGTCTACGAGCAGTACTTC	CASSQTGLVYEQYF
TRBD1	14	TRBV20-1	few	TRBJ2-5	TGCAGTGCCCAGGGGGCGGCGCACCGGGGGACCCAGTACTTC	CSAQGAAHRGTQYF
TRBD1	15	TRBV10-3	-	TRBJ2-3	TGTGCCATCAGTGCAGGGGGCAAGATGACAGATACGCAGTATTTT	CAISAGGKMTDTQYF
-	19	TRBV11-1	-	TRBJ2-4	TGTGCCAGCATCATCAGGGAACCAGATACACCAAAAGCCAAAAACATTCAGTACTTC	CASIIREPDTPKAKNIQYF
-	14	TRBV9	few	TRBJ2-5	TGTGCCAGCTCAGCTGGGCGGAAGGTCGAGACCCAGTACTTC	CASSAGRKVETQYF
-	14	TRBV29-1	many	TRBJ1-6	TGCAGCGTCCTATCCGGGACGGATAATTCACCCCTCCACTTT	CSVLSGTDNSPLHF
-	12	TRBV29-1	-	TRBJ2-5	TGCAGCGTGCGGGACGCCACGCCAGACCAGTACTTC	CSVRDATPDQYF
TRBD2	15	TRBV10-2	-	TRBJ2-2	TGCGCCAGCAGTGTTACGGGGGGGAAGTCCGGGGAGCTGTTTTTT	CASSVTGGKSGELFF
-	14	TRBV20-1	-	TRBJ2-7	TGCAGTGCTAGAGATCTGGGACTCTCCTACGAGCAGTACTTC	CSARDLGLSYEQYF
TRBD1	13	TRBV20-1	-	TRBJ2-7	TGCAGTGCCCCCGGGACAGGGGGAAACGAGCAGTACTTC	CSAPGTGGNEQYF
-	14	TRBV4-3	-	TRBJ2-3	TGCGCCAGCAGCCAAGAAATGGATTCGCATACGCAGTATTTT	CASSQEMDSHTQYF
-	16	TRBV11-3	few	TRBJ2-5	TGTGCCAGCAGCTTAGGGGCGAGCGGCGAACAAGAGACCCAGTACTTC	CASSLGASGEQETQYF
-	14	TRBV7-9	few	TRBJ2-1	TGTGCCAGCAGCTTAATAAGCCCTGACAATGAGCAGTTCTTC	CASSLISPDNEQFF
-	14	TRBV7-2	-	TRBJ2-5	TGTGCCAGCAGCTCCCTTGACAGCTGGGAGACCCAGTACTTC	CASSSLDSWETQYF
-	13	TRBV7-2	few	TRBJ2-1	TGTGCCAGCAGCTTATACAGTTACAATGAGCAGTTCTTC	CASSLYSYNEQFF
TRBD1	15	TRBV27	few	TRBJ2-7	TGTGCCAGCAGTTGGATAGGGACAGCCGAATACGAGCAGTACTTC	CASSWIGTAEYEQYF
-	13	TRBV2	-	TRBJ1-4	TGTGCCAGCACGGGGGACTTGAATGAAAAACTGTTTTTT	CASTGDLNEKLFF
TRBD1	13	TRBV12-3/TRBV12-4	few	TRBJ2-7	TGTGCCAGCAGTTGGGACAGGGGGCCCGAGCAGTACTTC	CASSWDRGPEQYF
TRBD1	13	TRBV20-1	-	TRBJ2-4	TGCAGTGCTAGTGGCCAGGGGGCAGACATTCAGTACTTC	CSASGQGADIQYF
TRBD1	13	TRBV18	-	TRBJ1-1	TGTGCCAGCTCACAGGGGACAGGGGCAGAAGCTTTCTTT	CASSQGTGAEAFF
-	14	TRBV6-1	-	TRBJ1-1	TGTGCCAGCAGTCAGGCAGGGGTGGGCACTGAAGCTTTCTTT	CASSQAGVGTEAFF
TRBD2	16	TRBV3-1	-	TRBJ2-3	TGTGCCAGCAGCCCCAGGACTAGCGGGGGCACAGATACGCAGTATTTT	CASSPRTSGGTDTQYF
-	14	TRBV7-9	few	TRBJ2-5	TGTGCCAGCAGCCCCTCAGGGGCGGGGGAGACCCAGTACTTC	CASSPSGAGETQYF
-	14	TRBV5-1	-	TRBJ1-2	TGCGCCAGCAGCTTTTCTCGGACAGTGGGGGGCTACACCTTC	CASSFSRTVGGYTF
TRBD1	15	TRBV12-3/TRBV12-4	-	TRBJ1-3	TGTGCCAGCAGATCTGCCGGGACAGGGGGAAACACCATATATTTT	CASRSAGTGGNTIYF
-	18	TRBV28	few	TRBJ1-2	TGTGCCAGCAGTTTATTCCGCAGGGAGGGGCCGCTTTTAAATGGCTACACCTTC	CASSLFRREGPLLNGYTF
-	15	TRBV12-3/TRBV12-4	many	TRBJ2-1	TGTGCCAGTGCGAGGGGGGACTTCGCCTACAATGAGCAGTTCTTC	CASARGDFAYNEQFF
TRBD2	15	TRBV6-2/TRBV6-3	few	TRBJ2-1	TGTGCCAGCACTCCAAGCGGGGGACCCTACAATGAGCAGTTCTTC	CASTPSGGPYNEQFF
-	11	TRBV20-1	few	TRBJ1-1	TGCAGTGCTAGGAACGGGCCTGAAGCTTTCTTT	CSARNGPEAFF
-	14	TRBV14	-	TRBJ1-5	TGTGCCAGCAGCCAAGGTGAGGGTTCTTCGCCCCAGCATTTT	CASSQGEGSSPQHF
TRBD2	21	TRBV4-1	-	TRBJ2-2	TGCGCCAGCAGCCATCCCCTGGGAGACAGTCGACTAGCGGTGAACACCGGGGAGCTGTTTTTT	CASSHPLGDSRLAVNTGELFF
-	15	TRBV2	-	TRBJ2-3	TGTGCCAGCAGTGAAGCATGGGGGGCCCAAGATACGCAGTATTTT	CASSEAWGAQDTQYF
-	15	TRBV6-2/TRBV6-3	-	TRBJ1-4	TGTGCCAGCAGTTACTTTGGAACAGGAAATGAAAAACTGTTTTTT	CASSYFGTGNEKLFF
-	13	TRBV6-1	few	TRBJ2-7	TGTGCCAGCAGGACAGAAATCTCCTACGAGCAGTACTTC	CASRTEISYEQYF
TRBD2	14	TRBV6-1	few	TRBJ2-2	TGTGCCAGCAGTGAACTAGCGGGAGCAGGGGAGCTGTTTTTT	CASSELAGAGELFF
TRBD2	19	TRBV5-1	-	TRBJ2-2	TGCGCCAGCAGCCTCACCTCAGGGACTAGCGGGAGAGGAAACGGGGAGCTGTTTTTT	CASSLTSGTSGRGNGELFF
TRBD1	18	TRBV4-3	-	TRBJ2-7	TGCGCCAGCAGCCAAGTTTTCTCGACAGGGATCCAGGACTACGAGCAGTACTTC	CASSQVFSTGIQDYEQYF